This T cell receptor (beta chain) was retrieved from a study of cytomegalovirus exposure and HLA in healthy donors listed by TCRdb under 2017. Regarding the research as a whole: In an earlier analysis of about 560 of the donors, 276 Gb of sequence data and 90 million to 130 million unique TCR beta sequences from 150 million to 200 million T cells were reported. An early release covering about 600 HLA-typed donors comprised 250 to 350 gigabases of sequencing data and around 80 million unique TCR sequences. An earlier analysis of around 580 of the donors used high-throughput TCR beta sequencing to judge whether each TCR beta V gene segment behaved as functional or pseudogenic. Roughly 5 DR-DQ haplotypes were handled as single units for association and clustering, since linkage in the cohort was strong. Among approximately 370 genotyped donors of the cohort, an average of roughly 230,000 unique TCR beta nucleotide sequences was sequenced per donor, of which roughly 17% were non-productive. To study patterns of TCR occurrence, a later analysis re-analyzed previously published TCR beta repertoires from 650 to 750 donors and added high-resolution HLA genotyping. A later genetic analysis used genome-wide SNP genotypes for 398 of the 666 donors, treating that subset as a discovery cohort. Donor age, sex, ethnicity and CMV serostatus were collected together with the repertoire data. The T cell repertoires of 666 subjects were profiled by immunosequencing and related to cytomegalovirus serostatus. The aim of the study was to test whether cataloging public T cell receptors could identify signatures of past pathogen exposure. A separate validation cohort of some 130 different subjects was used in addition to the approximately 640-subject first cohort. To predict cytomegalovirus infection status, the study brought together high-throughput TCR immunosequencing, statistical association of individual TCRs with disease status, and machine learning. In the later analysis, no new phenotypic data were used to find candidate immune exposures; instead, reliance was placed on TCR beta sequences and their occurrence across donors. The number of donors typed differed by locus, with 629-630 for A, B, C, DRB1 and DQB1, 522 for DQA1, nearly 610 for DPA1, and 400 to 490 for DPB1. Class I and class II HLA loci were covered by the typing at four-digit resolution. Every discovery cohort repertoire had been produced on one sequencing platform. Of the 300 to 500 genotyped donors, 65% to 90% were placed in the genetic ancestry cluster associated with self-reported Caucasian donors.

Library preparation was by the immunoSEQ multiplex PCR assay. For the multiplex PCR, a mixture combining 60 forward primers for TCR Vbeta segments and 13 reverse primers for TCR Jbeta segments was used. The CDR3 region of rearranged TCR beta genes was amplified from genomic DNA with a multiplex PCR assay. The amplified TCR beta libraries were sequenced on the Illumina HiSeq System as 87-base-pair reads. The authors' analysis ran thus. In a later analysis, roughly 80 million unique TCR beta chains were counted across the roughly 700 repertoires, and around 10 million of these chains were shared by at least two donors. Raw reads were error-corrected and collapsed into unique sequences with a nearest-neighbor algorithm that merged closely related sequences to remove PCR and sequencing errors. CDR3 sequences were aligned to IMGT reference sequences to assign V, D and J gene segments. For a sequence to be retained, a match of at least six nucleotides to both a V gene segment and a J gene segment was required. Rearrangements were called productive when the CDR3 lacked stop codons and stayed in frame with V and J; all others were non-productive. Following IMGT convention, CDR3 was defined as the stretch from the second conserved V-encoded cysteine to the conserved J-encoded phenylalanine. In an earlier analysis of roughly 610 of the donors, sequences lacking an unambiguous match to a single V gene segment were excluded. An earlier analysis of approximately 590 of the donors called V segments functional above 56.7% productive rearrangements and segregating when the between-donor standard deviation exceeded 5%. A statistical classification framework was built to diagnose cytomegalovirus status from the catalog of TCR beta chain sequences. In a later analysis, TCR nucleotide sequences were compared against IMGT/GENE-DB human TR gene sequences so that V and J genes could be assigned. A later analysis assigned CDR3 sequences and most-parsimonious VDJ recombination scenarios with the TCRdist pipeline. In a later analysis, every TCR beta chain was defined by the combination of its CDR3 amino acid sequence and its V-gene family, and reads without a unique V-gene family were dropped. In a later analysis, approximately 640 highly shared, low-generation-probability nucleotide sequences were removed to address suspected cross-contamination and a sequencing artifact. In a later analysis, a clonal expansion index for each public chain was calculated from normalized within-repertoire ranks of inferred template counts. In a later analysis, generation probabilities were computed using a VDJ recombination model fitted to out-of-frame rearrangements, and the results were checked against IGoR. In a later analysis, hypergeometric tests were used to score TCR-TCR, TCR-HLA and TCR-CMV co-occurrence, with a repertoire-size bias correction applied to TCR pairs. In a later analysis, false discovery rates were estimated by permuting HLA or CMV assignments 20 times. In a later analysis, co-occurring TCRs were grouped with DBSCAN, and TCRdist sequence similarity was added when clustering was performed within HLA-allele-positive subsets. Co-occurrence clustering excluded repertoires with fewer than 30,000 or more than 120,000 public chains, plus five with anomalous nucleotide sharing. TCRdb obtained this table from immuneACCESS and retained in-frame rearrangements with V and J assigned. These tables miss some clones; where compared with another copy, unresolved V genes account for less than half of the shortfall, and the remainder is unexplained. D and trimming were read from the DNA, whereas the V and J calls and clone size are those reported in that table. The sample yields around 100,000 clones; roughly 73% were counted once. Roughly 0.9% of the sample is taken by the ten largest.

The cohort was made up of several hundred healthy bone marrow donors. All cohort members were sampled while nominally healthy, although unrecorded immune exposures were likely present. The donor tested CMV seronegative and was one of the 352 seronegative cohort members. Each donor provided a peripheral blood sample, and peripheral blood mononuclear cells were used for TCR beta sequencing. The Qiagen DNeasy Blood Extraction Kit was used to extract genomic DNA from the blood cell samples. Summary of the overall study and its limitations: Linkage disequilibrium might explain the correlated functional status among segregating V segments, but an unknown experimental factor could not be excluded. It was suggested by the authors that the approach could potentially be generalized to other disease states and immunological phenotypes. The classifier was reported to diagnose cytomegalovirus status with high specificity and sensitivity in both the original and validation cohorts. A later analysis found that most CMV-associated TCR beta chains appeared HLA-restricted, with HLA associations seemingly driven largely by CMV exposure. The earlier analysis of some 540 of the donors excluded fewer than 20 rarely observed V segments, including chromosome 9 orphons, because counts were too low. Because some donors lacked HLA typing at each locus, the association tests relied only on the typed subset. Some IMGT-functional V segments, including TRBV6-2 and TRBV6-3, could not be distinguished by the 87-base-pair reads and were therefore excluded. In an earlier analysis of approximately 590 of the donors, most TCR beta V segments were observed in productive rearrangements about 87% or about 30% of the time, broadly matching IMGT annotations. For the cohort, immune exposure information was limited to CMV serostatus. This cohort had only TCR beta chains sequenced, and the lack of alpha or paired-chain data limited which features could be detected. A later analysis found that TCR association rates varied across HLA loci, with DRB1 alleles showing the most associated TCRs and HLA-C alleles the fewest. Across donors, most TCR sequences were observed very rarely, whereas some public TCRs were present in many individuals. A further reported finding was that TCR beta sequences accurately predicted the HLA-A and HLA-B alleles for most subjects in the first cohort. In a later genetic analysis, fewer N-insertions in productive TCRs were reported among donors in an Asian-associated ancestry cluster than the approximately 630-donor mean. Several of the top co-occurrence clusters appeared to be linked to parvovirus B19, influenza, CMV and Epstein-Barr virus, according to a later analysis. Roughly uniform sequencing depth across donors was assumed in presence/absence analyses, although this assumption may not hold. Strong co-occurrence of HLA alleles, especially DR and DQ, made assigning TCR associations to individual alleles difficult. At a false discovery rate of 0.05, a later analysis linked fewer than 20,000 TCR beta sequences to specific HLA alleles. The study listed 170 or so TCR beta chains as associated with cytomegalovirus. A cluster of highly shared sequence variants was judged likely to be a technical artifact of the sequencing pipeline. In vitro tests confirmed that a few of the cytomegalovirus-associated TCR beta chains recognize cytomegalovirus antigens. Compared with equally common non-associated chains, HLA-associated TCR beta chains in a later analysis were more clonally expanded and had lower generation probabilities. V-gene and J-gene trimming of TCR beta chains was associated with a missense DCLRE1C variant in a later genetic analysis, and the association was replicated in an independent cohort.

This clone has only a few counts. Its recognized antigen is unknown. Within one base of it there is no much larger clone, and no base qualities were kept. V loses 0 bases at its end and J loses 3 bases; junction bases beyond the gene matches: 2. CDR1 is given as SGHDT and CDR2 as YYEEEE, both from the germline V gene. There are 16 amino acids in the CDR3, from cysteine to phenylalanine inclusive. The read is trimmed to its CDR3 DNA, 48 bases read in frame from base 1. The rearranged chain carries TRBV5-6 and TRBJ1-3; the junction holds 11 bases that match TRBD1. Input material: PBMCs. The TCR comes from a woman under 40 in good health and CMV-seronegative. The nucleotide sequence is TGTGCCAGCAGCTTGGCCGGGACAGGGGGTGGAAACACCATATATTTT. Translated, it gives CASSLAGTGGGNTIYF. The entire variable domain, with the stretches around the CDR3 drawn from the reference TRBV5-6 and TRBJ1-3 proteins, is DAGVTQSPTHLIKTRGQQVTLRCSPKSGHDTVSWYQQALGQGPQFIFQYYEEEERQRGNFPDRFSGHQFPNYSSELNVNALLLGDSALYLCASSLAGTGGGNTIYFGEGSWLTVV.